One sample yielded the 32 T cell receptor beta chains listed below, sequenced in a study of blood T cell repertoires in COVID-19. Sequencing was performed with immunoSEQ multiplex PCR; in TCRdb, only in-frame clones are kept and a portion is missing. The sample consists of around 250,000 clones, around nine tenths of them appearing once. The sequenced material came from peripheral blood. The source is an older woman who had recovered from COVID-19.

V usage is TRBV9 and J usage is TRBJ2-2; D gene ambiguous. Germline CDR1 reads SGDLS; CDR2 reads YYNGEE. This CDR3 is 14 amino acids long. The V end was cut by 3 bases, the J end by 1 base, with 7 bases between. The CDR3 reads CASSGLMNTGELFF. The CDR3 DNA is TGTGCCAGCAGCGGGCTTATGAACACCGGGGAGCTGTTTTTT.

The genes are TRBV14 and TRBJ2-1; 10 bases are a match to TRBD1. CDR1 and CDR2 (germline): SGHDN, FVKESK. The CDR3 length is 14 residues. The ends lost 4 bases at V and 7 bases at J; junction bases unmatched: 4. The DNA of the CDR3 is TGTGCCAGCAGCCGAGGGACAGGGGTGAATGAGCAGTTCTTC. It is translated as CASSRGTGVNEQFF.

The rearrangement uses TRBV5-4 and TRBJ2-5, with 7 bases that match TRBD1. Germline CDR1 SGHNT, CDR2 YYREEE (reference sequence). This CDR3 has 14 residues. V gave up 4 bases and J gave up 4 bases; unmatched junction bases: 7. Here the CDR3 reads CASSRARDRETQYF. The CDR3 DNA follows: TGTGCCAGCAGCCGGGCCCGGGACAGAGAGACCCAGTACTTC.

As for this clone: Germline and junction disagree at one end, which may indicate a read error. V and J are TRBV7-7 and TRBJ2-1; 14 nucleotides line up with TRBD2. CDR3 size: 15 residues. The germline CDR1 and CDR2 sequences are SSHAT and FNYEAQ (reference sequence). The CDR3 here is CASSQGLAGDNEQFF. The CDR3 DNA is TGTGCTAGCAGCCAGGGACTAGCGGGGGACAATGAGCAGTTCTTC.

Comment on this clone: Other DNA sequences from this sample encode an identical CDR3 as well. V gene TRBV19 combines with J gene TRBJ2-2; TRBD2 matches at 7 bases. With 4 bases clipped from V and 2 bases from J, the junction kept 10 bases outside the gene matches. This CDR3 is 17 amino acids long. CDR1 and CDR2 (germline): LNHDA, SQIVND (reference sequence). CDR3 amino acids: CASSKHLSGDNTGELFF. In DNA, the CDR3 is TGTGCCAGTAGTAAACACCTAAGCGGGGACAACACCGGGGAGCTGTTTTTT.

This chain joins TRBV5-6 and TRBJ1-4; D gene ambiguous. Trimming removed 0 bases from V and 0 bases from J, with 9 bases in between. Per the germline V gene, CDR1 is SGHDT and CDR2 is YYEEEE. The CDR3 sequence is 16 residues long. CDR3 nucleotides: TGTGCCAGCAGCTTGGCCCTTTCCGCAACTAATGAAAAACTGTTTTTT. Residues: CASSLALSATNEKLFF.

This sequence joins TRBV7-8 and TRBJ1-6; TRBD1 matches at 9 bases. Germline CDR1 reads SGHVS; CDR2 reads FQNEAQ. The CDR3 sequence is 15 residues long. Trimming removed 5 bases from V and 5 bases from J; junction bases left unmatched: 4. The CDR3, as DNA: TGTGCCAGCAGCCGGGGACAGGGACATAATTCACCCCTCCACTTT. It codes for CASSRGQGHNSPLHF.

The genes are TRBV10-3 and TRBJ2-2, with 8 bases identical to TRBD1. In germline, CDR1 is ENHRY, CDR2 SYGVKD. V was pared by 11 bases and J by 1 base, with 12 bases of the junction left unmatched. This CDR3 region has 16 residues. The DNA of the CDR3 is TGTGCCGCCACCGATCCCGGGACAGGGAACACCGGGGAGCTGTTTTTT. Translated: CAATDPGTGNTGELFF.

The chain combines TRBV6-1 with TRBJ2-3; TRBD2 agrees at 9 bases. The length of the CDR3 is 16 residues. The germline gives CDR1 MNHNS, CDR2 SASEGT. With V trimmed by 2 bases and J by 1 base, 4 bases remained unmatched. The CDR3 bases are TGTGCCAGCAGTGAAACGATAGCGGGGGGCACAGATACGCAGTATTTT. The encoded protein is CASSETIAGGTDTQYF.

This clone showed up just a few times. The gene calls are TRBV19 and TRBJ1-2, with a weak D call TRBD1 (6 bases). This CDR3 is built from 14 residues. Germline loops: CDR1 LNHDA, CDR2 SQIVND (reference sequence). The V and J ends lost 4 bases and 7 bases respectively, with 16 bases between them. The CDR3 coding sequence is TGTGCCAGTAGTACAACAGGGAGAGGGAGTGGCTACACCTTC. It translates to CASSTTGRGSGYTF.

This clone came up once. This chain joins TRBV29-1 and TRBJ2-2; no definite D call. Germline V CDR1 and CDR2: SQVTM, ANQGSEA. The CDR3 totals 13 residues. Trimming left V 6 bases short and J 2 bases short, with 10 bases between. The DNA for the CDR3 is TGCAGCGTAGTCGACACCAACACCGGGGAGCTGTTTTTT. Its protein product is CSVVDTNTGELFF.

The gene calls are TRBV7-6 and TRBJ1-4; 9 nucleotides match TRBD1. With V trimmed by 5 bases and J by 3 bases, 10 bases remained unmatched. Germline CDR1 is SGHVS and CDR2 is FNYEAQ. There are 17 residues in the CDR3. The CDR3 bases are TGTGCCAGCAGCAACCCGGGACAGGGAGGGCCTAATGAAAAACTGTTTTTT. As protein: CASSNPGQGGPNEKLFF.

The chain employs TRBV19 and TRBJ1-2, with TRBD1 matching 12 bases. The CDR3 runs to 15 residues. Germline-derived CDR1 and CDR2 are LNHDA and SQIVND (reference sequence). V dropped 5 bases and J dropped 7; count of bases not matched to a gene: 8. The CDR3 DNA is TGTGCCAGTAGTTCCCCGGGACAGGGGGCCTTTGGCTACACCTTC. Translation: CASSSPGQGAFGYTF.

The chain couples TRBV15 to TRBJ2-7, with D perhaps TRBD1 (5 bases). The germline CDR1 and CDR2 sequences are LNHNV and YYDKDF (reference sequence). Between the trimmed V and J ends, which lost 1 base and 3 bases, there was a span of 13 bases. The length of the CDR3 is 15 residues. The CDR3 protein is CATSRGVAGIYEQYF. CDR3 coding DNA: TGTGCCACCAGCAGAGGAGTTGCAGGGATCTACGAGCAGTACTTC.

The gene calls are TRBV5-1 and TRBJ2-3, with 13 bases fitting TRBD2. Germline V CDR1 and CDR2: SGHRS, YFSETQ. V was clipped by 4 bases and J by 2 bases; unmatched bases: 7. This CDR3 contains 17 residues. CDR3 region: CASSPEGLAGLTDTQYF. The CDR3 DNA is TGCGCCAGCAGCCCAGAGGGACTAGCGGGACTCACAGATACGCAGTATTTT. The entire variable domain, with the rest obtained from reference TRBV5-1 and TRBJ2-3, is as follows: KAGVTQTPRYLIKTRGQQVTLSCSPISGHRSVSWYQQTPGQGLQFLFEYFSETQRNKGNFPGRFSGRQFSNSRSEMNVSTLELGDSALYLCASSPEGLAGLTDTQYFGPGTRLTVL.

This rearrangement joins TRBV19 to TRBJ1-2, with 8 bases identical to TRBD1. The germline V gene has CDR1 LNHDA and CDR2 SQIVND (reference sequence). V was clipped by 5 bases and J by 7 bases; unmatched bases: 12. CDR3 size: 15 residues. DNA of the CDR3: TGTGCCAGTAGTCCTGGACTCGCAGGGGGCTCTGGCTACACCTTC. Translating it yields CASSPGLAGGSGYTF.

The chain employs TRBV4-3 and TRBJ1-6; D perhaps matches TRBD1 (5 bases). This CDR3 is built from 17 residues. V was clipped by 4 bases and J by 3 bases, with 16 bases between them. Per germline, CDR1 LGHNA and CDR2 YSLEER. CDR3 in amino acids: CASSRAADGGYNSPLHF. Here the CDR3 DNA reads TGCGCCAGCAGCCGAGCCGCCGACGGGGGCTATAATTCACCCCTCCACTTT.

The chain employs TRBV12-3 or TRBV12-4 and TRBJ1-5, with 8 nucleotides matching TRBD1. There are 13 residues in the CDR3. V trimming: 6 bases; J trimming: 4 bases; junction bases outside the gene matches: 2. The CDR3 region has the DNA TGTGCCAGCAGCTGGACAGGGAATCAGCCCCAGCATTTT. As protein: CASSWTGNQPQHF.

The genes are TRBV7-3 and TRBJ2-5; 8 bases map to TRBD2. CDR1 is SGHTA and CDR2 is FQGTGA in the germline V gene. The CDR3 has 18 amino acids. V gave up 2 bases and J gave up 5 bases; unmatched junction bases: 16. The CDR3: CASSLVPSGLPPGETQYF. CDR3 in DNA: TGTGCCAGCAGCTTAGTCCCTAGCGGGCTCCCCCCAGGGGAGACCCAGTACTTC.

The rearrangement joins TRBV7-2 to TRBJ1-1; 10 positions match TRBD1. Germline CDR1 is SGHTA and CDR2 is FQGNSA. V shed 5 bases, J shed 5 bases, and the junction held 8 bases outside the gene matches. This CDR3 has 15 amino acids. This CDR3 is CASSLPKGQGTEAFF. Here the CDR3 DNA reads TGTGCCAGCAGCCTGCCAAAGGGACAGGGGACTGAAGCTTTCTTT.

This chain uses TRBV28 with TRBJ2-7; TRBD2 agrees at 7 bases. The V gene's germline CDR1 is MDHEN and CDR2 SYDVKM. V lost 5 bases, J lost 2 bases, and 6 bases stayed unmatched. The CDR3 covers 14 residues. This CDR3 reads CASSIGGTAYEQYF. The CDR3 coding sequence is TGTGCCAGCAGTATCGGGGGGACCGCCTACGAGCAGTACTTC.

This clone appeared once. This chain joins TRBV3-1 (or the pseudogene TRBV3-2) and TRBJ1-2, with 7 bases fitting TRBD1. This CDR3 has 12 amino acids. The V and J ends lost 8 bases and 3 bases, in that order; junction bases with no gene match: 3. The germline V gene encodes CDR1 LGHDT and CDR2 YNNKEL (reference sequence). The CDR3 region is CASLGTDYGYTF. The CDR3 DNA is TGTGCCAGCCTCGGGACAGACTATGGCTACACCTTC.

This chain connects TRBV21-1 to TRBJ2-5; the DNA was not compared with TRBD1, the D call given in the table. TRBV21-1 is termed a pseudogene. This CDR3 is built from 15 residues. CDR3 loop: CASSNQWHSQQTQYF. The CDR3 DNA sequence: TGTGCCAGCAGCAACCAGTGGCATTCCCAACAGACCCAGTACTTC.

The chain uses TRBV7-8 and TRBJ2-1; 9 bases line up with TRBD1. CDR1 and CDR2 from the germline V gene are SGHVS and FQNEAQ. Unmatched junction bases numbered 9, after V lost 5 bases and J lost 4 bases. This CDR3 is 16 amino acids long. The CDR3, as DNA: TGTGCCAGCAGCATACCCCGAGGACAGGGGTACAATGAGCAGTTCTTC. This codes for CASSIPRGQGYNEQFF. The full variable domain, with the rest looked up from reference TRBV7-8 and TRBJ2-1, is GAGVSQSPRYKVAKRGQDVALRCDPISGHVSLFWYQQALGQGPEFLTYFQNEAQLDKSGLPSDRFFAERPEGSVSTLKIQRTQQEDSAVYLCASSIPRGQGYNEQFFGPGTRLTVL.

In nucleotides, the CDR3 is TGTGCCAGCAGCCAGATAACAGGTAACACTGAAGCTTTCTTT. Translation: CASSQITGNTEAFF. The chain carries TRBV3-1 (or the pseudogene TRBV3-2) and TRBJ1-1, with a tentative D call TRBD1 (5 bases). The V gene lost 3 bases and the J gene lost 2 bases, with 10 bases spanning the gap. The V gene's germline CDR1 is LGHDT and CDR2 YNNKEL (reference sequence). This CDR3 contains 14 residues.

This chain connects TRBV29-1 to TRBJ1-4, with D maybe TRBD1 (5 bases). Trimming cost V 8 bases and J 5 bases, with 15 bases left between them. The length of the CDR3 is 13 residues. Germline CDR1 is SQVTM and CDR2 is ANQGSEA. CDR3 in DNA: TGCAGCTCGTTAAGGGGCCCCAATGAAAAACTGTTTTTT. This encodes CSSLRGPNEKLFF. The complete variable domain, with remaining parts taken from reference TRBV29-1 and TRBJ1-4, reads SAVISQKPSRDICQRGTSLTIQCQVDSQVTMMFWYRQQPGQSLTLIATANQGSEATYESGFVIDKFPISRPNLTFSTLTVSNMSPEDSSIYLCSSLRGPNEKLFFGSGTQLSVL.

The chain has TRBV9 and TRBJ2-1; D is unresolved. Per the germline V gene, CDR1 is SGDLS and CDR2 is YYNGEE. V lost 0 bases to trimming and J lost 5 bases, with 9 bases between them. The CDR3 has 14 amino acids. The CDR3 sequence is CASSVDPHNNEQFF. CDR3 nucleotides: TGTGCCAGCAGCGTAGACCCTCACAACAATGAGCAGTTCTTC.

The chain is built from TRBV6-5 and TRBJ1-3; 7 positions match TRBD1. Germline-derived CDR1 and CDR2 are MNHEY and SVGAGI. This CDR3 has 14 residues. The ends lost 5 bases at V and 4 bases at J; junction bases unmatched: 5. CDR3 nucleotides: TGTGCCAGCAGTCCGCCGGGACAGGGAAACACCATATATTTT. Translating gives CASSPPGQGNTIYF.

The chain carries TRBV11-2 and TRBJ2-3; 7 nucleotides line up with TRBD1. V lost 5 bases to trimming and J lost 2 bases; unmatched junction nucleotides: 4. The CDR3 length is 14 residues. In germline, CDR1 is SGHAT, CDR2 FQNNGV. In DNA form, the CDR3 reads TGTGCCAGCAGCCCGGGACAGTCCACAGATACGCAGTATTTT. Its protein is CASSPGQSTDTQYF.

The J gene is TRBJ1-1, the V gene TRBV27, with a tentative D call TRBD1 (5 bases). This CDR3 has 15 amino acids. Trimming stripped 5 bases from V and 0 bases from J, with 13 bases between. CDR1 and CDR2 from the germline V gene are MNHEY and SMNVEV (reference sequence). CDR3 nucleotides: TGTGCCAGCAGTAAAGGGGCTGGACTGAACACTGAAGCTTTCTTT. Its protein is CASSKGAGLNTEAFF.

The V and J genes are TRBV24-1 and TRBJ2-2, with 9 bases fitting TRBD2. V shed 7 bases and J 4 bases; nucleotides not matched to a gene: 9. The CDR3 length is 16 residues. CDR1 and CDR2 (germline): KGHDR, SFDVKD. The CDR3 protein is CATSETSGFATGELFF. CDR3 in DNA: TGTGCCACCAGCGAGACTAGCGGTTTTGCCACCGGGGAGCTGTTTTTT.

Here the CDR3 reads CASSTLVGSSYEQYF. For the CDR3, the DNA is TGTGCCAGCTCAACCCTGGTGGGCAGCTCCTACGAGCAGTACTTC. The rearrangement uses TRBV7-9 and TRBJ2-7; D uncertain. Trimming removed 8 bases at V and 0 bases at J, with 17 bases between. The CDR3 is made up of 15 amino acids. Looked up from germline, CDR1 is SEHNR and CDR2 is FQNEAQ (reference sequence).